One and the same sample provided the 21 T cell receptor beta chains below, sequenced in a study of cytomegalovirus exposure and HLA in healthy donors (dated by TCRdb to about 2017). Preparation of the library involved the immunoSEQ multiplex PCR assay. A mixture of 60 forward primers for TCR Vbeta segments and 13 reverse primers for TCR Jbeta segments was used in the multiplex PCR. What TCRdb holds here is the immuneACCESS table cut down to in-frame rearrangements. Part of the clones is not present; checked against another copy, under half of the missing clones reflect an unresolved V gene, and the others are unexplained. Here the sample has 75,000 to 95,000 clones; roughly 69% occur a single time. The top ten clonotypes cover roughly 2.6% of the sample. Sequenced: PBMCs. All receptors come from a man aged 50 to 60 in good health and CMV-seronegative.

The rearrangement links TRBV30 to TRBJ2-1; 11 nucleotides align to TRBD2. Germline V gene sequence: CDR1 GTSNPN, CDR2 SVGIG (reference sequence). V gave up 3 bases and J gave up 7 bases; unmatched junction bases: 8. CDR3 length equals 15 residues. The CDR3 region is CAWRKLAGARNEQFF. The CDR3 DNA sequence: TGTGCCTGGAGAAAACTAGCGGGGGCTCGTAATGAGCAGTTCTTC.

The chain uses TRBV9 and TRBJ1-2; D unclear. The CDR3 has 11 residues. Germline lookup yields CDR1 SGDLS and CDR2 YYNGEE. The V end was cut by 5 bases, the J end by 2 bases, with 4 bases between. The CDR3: CASRRNYGYTF. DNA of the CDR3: TGTGCCAGCAGGCGGAACTATGGCTACACCTTC.

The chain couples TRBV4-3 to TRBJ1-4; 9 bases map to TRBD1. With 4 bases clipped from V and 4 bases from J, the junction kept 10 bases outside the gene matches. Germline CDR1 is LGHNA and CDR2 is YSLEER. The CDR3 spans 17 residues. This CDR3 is CASSPRPGTGFNEKLFF. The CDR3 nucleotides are TGCGCCAGCAGCCCGCGGCCCGGGACAGGGTTTAATGAAAAACTGTTTTTT.

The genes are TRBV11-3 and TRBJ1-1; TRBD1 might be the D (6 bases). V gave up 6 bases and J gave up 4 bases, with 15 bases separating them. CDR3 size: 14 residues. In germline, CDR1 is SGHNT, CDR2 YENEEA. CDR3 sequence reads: CASSTTGSITEAFF. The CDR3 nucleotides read TGTGCCAGCAGTACAACAGGGAGTATCACTGAAGCTTTCTTT. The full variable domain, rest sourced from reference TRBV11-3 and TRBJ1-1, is EAGVVQSPRYKIIEKKQPVAFWCNPISGHNTLYWYLQNLGQGPELLIRYENEEAVDDSQLPKDRFSAERLKGVDSTLKIQPAELGDSAVYLCASSTTGSITEAFFGQGTRLTVV.

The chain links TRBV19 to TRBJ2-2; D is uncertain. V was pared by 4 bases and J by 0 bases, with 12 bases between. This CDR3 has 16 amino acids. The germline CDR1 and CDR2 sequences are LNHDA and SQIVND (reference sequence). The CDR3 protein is CASSRSPYANTGELFF. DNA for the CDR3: TGTGCCAGTAGTAGGTCTCCCTACGCGAACACCGGGGAGCTGTTTTTT.

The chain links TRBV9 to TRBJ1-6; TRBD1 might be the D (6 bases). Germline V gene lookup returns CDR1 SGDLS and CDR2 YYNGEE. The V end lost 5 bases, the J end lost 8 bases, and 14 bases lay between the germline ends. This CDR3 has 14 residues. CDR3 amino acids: CASRLRGTDSPLHF. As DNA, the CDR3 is TGTGCCAGCAGACTCAGGGGAACGGATTCACCCCTCCACTTT.

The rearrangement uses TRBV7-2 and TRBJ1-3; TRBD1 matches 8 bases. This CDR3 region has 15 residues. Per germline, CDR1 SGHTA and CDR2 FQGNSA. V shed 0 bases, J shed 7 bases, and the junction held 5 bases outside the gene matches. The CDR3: CASSLAGQGANTIYF. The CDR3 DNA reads TGTGCCAGCAGCTTAGCCGGCCAGGGGGCGAACACCATATATTTT.

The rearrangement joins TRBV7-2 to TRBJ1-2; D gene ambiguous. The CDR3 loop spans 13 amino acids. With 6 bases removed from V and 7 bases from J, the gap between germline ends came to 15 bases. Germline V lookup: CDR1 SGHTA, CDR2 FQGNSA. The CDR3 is CASSQDRGFGYTF. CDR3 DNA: TGTGCCAGCAGTCAAGACCGGGGTTTTGGCTACACCTTC.

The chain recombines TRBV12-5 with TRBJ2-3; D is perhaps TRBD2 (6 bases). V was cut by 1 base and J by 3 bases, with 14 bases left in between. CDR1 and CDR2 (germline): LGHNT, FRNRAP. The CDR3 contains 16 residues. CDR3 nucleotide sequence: TGTGCTAGTGGTTTGGGGACTATGAGGTTGACAGATACGCAGTATTTT. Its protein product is CASGLGTMRLTDTQYF.

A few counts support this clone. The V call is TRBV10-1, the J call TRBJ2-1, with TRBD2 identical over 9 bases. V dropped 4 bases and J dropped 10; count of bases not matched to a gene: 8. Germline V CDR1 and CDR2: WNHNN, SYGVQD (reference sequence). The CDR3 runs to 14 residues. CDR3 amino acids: CASSGGLAPREQFF. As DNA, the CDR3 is TGCGCCAGCAGTGGGGGACTAGCCCCTAGGGAGCAGTTCTTC.

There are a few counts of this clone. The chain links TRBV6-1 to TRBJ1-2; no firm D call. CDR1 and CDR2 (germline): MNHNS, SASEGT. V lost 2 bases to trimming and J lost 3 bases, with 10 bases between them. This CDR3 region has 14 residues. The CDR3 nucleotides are TGTGCCAGCAGTGAAAATGAGGAGTACTATGGCTACACCTTC. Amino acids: CASSENEEYYGYTF.

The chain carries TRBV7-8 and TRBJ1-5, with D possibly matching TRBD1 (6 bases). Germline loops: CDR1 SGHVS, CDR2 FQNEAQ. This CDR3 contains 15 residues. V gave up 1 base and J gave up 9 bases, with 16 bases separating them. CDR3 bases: TGTGCCAGCAGCTTAGATCTGGCAGGGGAAGTGCCCCAGCATTTT. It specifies CASSLDLAGEVPQHF.

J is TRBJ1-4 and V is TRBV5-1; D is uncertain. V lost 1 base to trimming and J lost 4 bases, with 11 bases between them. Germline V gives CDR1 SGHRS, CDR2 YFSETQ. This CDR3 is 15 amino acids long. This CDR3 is CASSLTGTHNEKLFF. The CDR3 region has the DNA TGCGCCAGCAGCTTGACGGGAACCCATAATGAAAAACTGTTTTTT.

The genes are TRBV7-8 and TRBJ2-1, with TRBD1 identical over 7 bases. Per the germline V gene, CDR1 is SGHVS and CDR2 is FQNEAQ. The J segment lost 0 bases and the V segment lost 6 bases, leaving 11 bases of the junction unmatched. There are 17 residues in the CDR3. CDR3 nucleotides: TGTGCCAGCAGGGCGCCGGGACAGCGGAGCTCCTACAATGAGCAGTTCTTC. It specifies CASRAPGQRSSYNEQFF.

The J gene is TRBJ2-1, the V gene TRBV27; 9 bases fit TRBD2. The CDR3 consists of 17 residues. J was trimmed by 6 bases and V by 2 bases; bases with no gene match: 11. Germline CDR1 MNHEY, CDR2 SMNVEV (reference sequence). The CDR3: CASSLRATRLAVNEQFF. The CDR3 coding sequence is TGTGCCAGCAGTTTAAGAGCTACGAGACTAGCGGTCAATGAGCAGTTCTTC.

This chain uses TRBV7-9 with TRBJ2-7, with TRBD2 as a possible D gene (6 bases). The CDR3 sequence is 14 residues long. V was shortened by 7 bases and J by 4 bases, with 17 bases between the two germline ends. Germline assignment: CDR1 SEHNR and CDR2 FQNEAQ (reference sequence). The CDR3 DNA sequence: TGTGCCAGCACCCTTGGAGGGTCCGCGTACGAGCAGTACTTC. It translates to CASTLGGSAYEQYF. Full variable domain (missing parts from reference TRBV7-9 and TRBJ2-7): DTGVSQNPRHKITKRGQNVTFRCDPISEHNRLYWYRQTLGQGPEFLTYFQNEAQLEKSRLLSDRFSAERPKGSFSTLEIQRTEQGDSAMYLCASTLGGSAYEQYFGPGTRLTVT.

CDR3 loop: CASSQGLAGTETQYF. The CDR3 nucleotides are TGTGCCAGCAGCCAAGGACTAGCGGGGACAGAGACCCAGTACTTC. V usage is TRBV4-2 and J usage is TRBJ2-5, with TRBD2 identical over 11 bases. Looked up from germline, CDR1 is LGHNA and CDR2 is YNFKEQ. This CDR3 has 15 amino acids. V shed 1 base and J 4 bases; nucleotides not matched to a gene: 2.

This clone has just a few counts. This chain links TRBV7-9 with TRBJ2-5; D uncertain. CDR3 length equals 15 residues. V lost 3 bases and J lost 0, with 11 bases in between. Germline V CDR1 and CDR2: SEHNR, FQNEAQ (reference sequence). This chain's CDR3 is CASSFRRGNQETQYF. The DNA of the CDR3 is TGTGCCAGCAGCTTCCGCCGCGGCAACCAAGAGACCCAGTACTTC. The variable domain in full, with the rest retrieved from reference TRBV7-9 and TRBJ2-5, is DTGVSQNPRHKITKRGQNVTFRCDPISEHNRLYWYRQTLGQGPEFLTYFQNEAQLEKSRLLSDRFSAERPKGSFSTLEIQRTEQGDSAMYLCASSFRRGNQETQYFGPGTRLLVL.

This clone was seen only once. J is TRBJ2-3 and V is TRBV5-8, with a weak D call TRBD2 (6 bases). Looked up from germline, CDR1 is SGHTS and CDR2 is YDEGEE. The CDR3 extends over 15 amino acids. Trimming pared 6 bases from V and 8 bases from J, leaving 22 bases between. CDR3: CASTKRDGGRVTQYF. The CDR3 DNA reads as TGTGCCAGCACGAAACGAGATGGAGGGCGGGTTACGCAGTATTTT.

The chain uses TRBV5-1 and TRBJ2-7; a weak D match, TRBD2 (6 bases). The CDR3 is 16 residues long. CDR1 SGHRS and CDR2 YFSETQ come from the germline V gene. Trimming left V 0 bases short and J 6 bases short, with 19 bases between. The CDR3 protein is CASSLGARRQGGEQYV. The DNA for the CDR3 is TGCGCCAGCAGCTTGGGGGCCAGACGGCAGGGAGGCGAGCAGTACGTC.

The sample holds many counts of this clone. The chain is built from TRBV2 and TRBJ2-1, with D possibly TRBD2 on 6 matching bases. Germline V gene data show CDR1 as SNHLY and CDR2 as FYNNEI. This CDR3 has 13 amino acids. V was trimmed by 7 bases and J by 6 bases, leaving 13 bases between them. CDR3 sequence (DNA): TGTGCCAGCATCTCGGGGGTCTCCAATGAGCAGTTCTTC. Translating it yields CASISGVSNEQFF.